These 16 T cell receptor beta chains came from one sample sequenced in a study of T cells in Graves' hyperthyroidism and ophthalmopathy. Amplification of TCR beta CDR3 regions was performed using RNA transcripts as template. The TCR CDR3 was amplified in a first-round RT-PCR using the HTBI primer set. TCRdb reanalysed the multiplex PCR reads using MiXCR and keeps one entry per CDR3 protein. The sample shows about 250,000 distinct CDR3 sequences, over 20% of them seen only once. Sequencing input: blood. These receptors all stem from a man between 25 and 39 years old with Graves' ophthalmopathy.

The genes are TRBV30 and TRBJ2-1; tentative D call: TRBD2 (5 bases). The length of the CDR3 is 17 residues. Germline assignment: CDR1 GTSNPN and CDR2 SVGIG (reference sequence). V was clipped by 0 bases and J by 5 bases, with 20 bases between them. The CDR3 DNA sequence: TGTGCCTGGAGTGTAATGGCTAGGACTTGGACTCACAATGAGCAGTTCTTC. This sequence encodes CAWSVMARTWTHNEQFF.

This chain uses TRBV10-3 with TRBJ1-5, with D possibly TRBD1 on 6 matching bases. CDR3 length: 15 residues. V shed 6 bases and J shed 0 bases, with 12 bases lying between them. Germline CDR1 and CDR2: ENHRY and SYGVKD. CDR3 DNA: TGTGCCATCAGCAGAAGGGGGGATAGCAATCAGCCCCAGCATTTT. Amino acid sequence: CAISRRGDSNQPQHF.

This clonotype was seen a few times. It may be a read error: a sequence one base away is much more abundant. V gene TRBV3-1 combines with J gene TRBJ1-6; D is uncertain. CDR3 length: 14 residues. The V gene's germline CDR1 is LGHDT and CDR2 YNNKEL (reference sequence). Deletions cut 1 base from V and 8 bases from J, with 9 bases between. Here the CDR3 DNA reads TGTGCCAGCAGCCAAGGGCAGGTCTATTCACCCCTCCACTTT. Translated: CASSQGQVYSPLHF.

The chain employs TRBV7-9 and TRBJ2-1, with 9 bases identical to TRBD1. The V gene end was trimmed by 4 bases and the J gene end by 5 bases; junction bases not matched to a gene: 9. From germline, CDR1 is SEHNR and CDR2 FQNEAQ (reference sequence). This CDR3 is 16 amino acids long. CDR3 DNA: TGTGCCAGCAGCTCGCGTACAGGGGGCACGAACAATGAGCAGTTCTTC. Translation gives CASSSRTGGTNNEQFF.

The sample holds many counts of this clonotype. The chain recombines TRBV2 with TRBJ2-7; perhaps TRBD2 as D (6 bases). The V end was cut by 4 bases, the J end by 2 bases, with 15 bases between. This CDR3 region has 15 residues. Germline V lookup: CDR1 SNHLY, CDR2 FYNNEI. DNA of the CDR3: TGTGCCAGCAGTGGAACCGGGAGATTGACCTACGAGCAGTACTTC. Its translation is CASSGTGRLTYEQYF.

This chain joins TRBV6-1 and TRBJ2-1; 14 nucleotides align to TRBD2. From germline, CDR1 is MNHNS and CDR2 SASEGT. The CDR3 has 19 amino acids. With V trimmed by 0 bases and J by 4 bases, 8 bases remained unmatched. For the CDR3, the DNA is TGTGCCAGCAGTGAAGCCCGACTAGCGGGAGGGCCTCTATACAATGAGCAGTTCTTC. Translating it yields CASSEARLAGGPLYNEQFF.

A note on this clonotype: Given a much more abundant clone one base away, this may be a read error. The V gene is TRBV27, the J gene TRBJ2-7; unclear D gene. Germline assignment: CDR1 MNHEY and CDR2 SMNVEV (reference sequence). The V end lost 1 base, the J end lost 2 bases, and 6 bases lay between the germline ends. The CDR3 is 13 amino acids. This chain's CDR3 is CASSLFPTYEQYF. Here the CDR3 DNA reads TGTGCCAGCAGTTTATTCCCCACCTACGAGCAGTACTTC.

This clonotype appeared many times. V gene TRBV9 combines with J gene TRBJ2-1, with 7 positions matching TRBD2. The length of the CDR3 is 12 residues. Germline V gives CDR1 SGDLS, CDR2 YYNGEE. J lost 7 bases, V lost 6 bases, and 4 bases had no gene match. CDR3 nucleotides: TGTGCCAGCACGGCCGGGGGGAATGAGCAGTTCTTC. This encodes CASTAGGNEQFF.

Many counts were recorded for this clonotype. The rearrangement joins TRBV3-1 to TRBJ2-1, with D uncertain. Germline V gene sequence: CDR1 LGHDT, CDR2 YNNKEL (reference sequence). The CDR3 is 13 residues long. The germline V and J ends were trimmed by 6 bases and 3 bases, with 9 bases remaining between them. CDR3 in amino acids: CASSRIGYNEQFF. The DNA of the CDR3 is TGTGCCAGCAGTCGGATAGGCTACAATGAGCAGTTCTTC.

V is TRBV19 and J is TRBJ1-1, with 7 bases matching TRBD1. The CDR3 extends over 15 amino acids. The junction had 7 bases not matched to a gene; V was cut back by 6 bases and J by 0 bases. Germline V gene data show CDR1 as LNHDA and CDR2 as SQIVND (reference sequence). This CDR3 is CASRVSGQLNTEAFF. Here the CDR3 DNA reads TGTGCCAGTAGGGTCTCGGGACAGCTGAACACTGAAGCTTTCTTT.

The DNA for the CDR3 is TGTGCCAGCAGCCGAGACGGGGGGAACACTGAAGCTTTCTTT. It translates to CASSRDGGNTEAFF. The chain joins TRBV4-2 to TRBJ1-1, with a weak D call TRBD1 (5 bases). This CDR3 spans 14 amino acids. CDR1 is LGHNA, CDR2 YNFKEQ, per germline. Trimming took off 4 bases at V and 1 base at J, with 10 bases between the two ends.

This clonotype showed up just a few times. This sequence joins TRBV5-6 and TRBJ2-2; D gene uncertain. Trimming left V 6 bases short and J 0 bases short, with 9 bases between. This CDR3 comprises 14 residues. The germline V gene encodes CDR1 SGHDT and CDR2 YYEEEE. CDR3 coding DNA: TGTGCCAGCATGAAGAACGCGAACACCGGGGAGCTGTTTTTT. This encodes CASMKNANTGELFF.

A few counts support this clonotype. The V call is TRBV18, the J call TRBJ2-1; TRBD2 might be the D (5 bases). There are 14 residues in the CDR3. Trimming cost V 0 bases and J 4 bases, with 7 bases left between them. Germline values: CDR1 KGHSH, CDR2 LQKENI. CDR3 DNA sequence: TGTGCCAGCTCACCACCGGAGGTGTACAATGAGCAGTTCTTC. Amino acids: CASSPPEVYNEQFF.

This clonotype was observed many times. The chain couples TRBV2 to TRBJ2-1; TRBD2 matches 7 bases. Germline CDR1 reads SNHLY; CDR2 reads FYNNEI. This CDR3 is built from 16 residues. The ends lost 4 bases at V and 9 bases at J; junction bases unmatched: 15. The CDR3 nucleotides are TGTGCCAGCAGTGTTTCCGCTAGCGGCCAAGCAAGTGAGCAGTTCTTC. It is translated as CASSVSASGQASEQFF. Full variable domain (rest looked up from reference TRBV2 and TRBJ2-1): EPEVTQTPSHQVTQMGQEVILRCVPISNHLYFYWYRQILGQKVEFLVSFYNNEISEKSEIFDDQFSVERPDGSNFTLKIRSTKLEDSAMYFCASSVSASGQASEQFFGPGTRLTVL.

This clonotype was detected a few times. V usage is TRBV27 and J usage is TRBJ1-1; D possibly corresponds to TRBD1 (5 bases). This CDR3 has 14 amino acids. Trimming took off 2 bases at V and 7 bases at J, with 14 bases between the two ends. CDR1 and CDR2 (germline): MNHEY, SMNVEV (reference sequence). The CDR3 protein is CASSLGITGNEAFF. The CDR3 region has the DNA TGTGCCAGCAGTTTAGGTATAACAGGCAATGAAGCTTTCTTT.

This clonotype was counted only a few times. The CDR3 nucleotides read TGTGCCAGCAGTCCCTTACCGAACGAGCAGTACTTC. Translated, it gives CASSPLPNEQYF. V and J are TRBV12-3 or TRBV12-4 and TRBJ2-7; no definite D call. V shed 5 bases and J shed 5 bases, with 10 bases lying between them. The CDR3 sequence is 12 residues long.